Included here is one T cell receptor beta chain sequence, with context. Its antigen is undetermined. Other DNA sequences in this sample translate to the same CDR3. Antigen-specific CD4+ T cells expanded by the ViraFEST assay with viral peptide pools were then sequenced. Investigators separated out CD4+ T cells once less than 11 days of culture had passed. The study found no prior SARS-CoV-2 infection in the vaccine recipients, who tested negative for nucleocapsid antibodies. Data came from immunoSEQ multiplex PCR; TCRdb stores just in-frame clones and leaves some out. The sample includes fewer than 30,000 clones, approximately 71% seen only once; the top ten take approximately 13%. These data originate in a study of vaccination effects on CD4 cells after COVID-19. V was cut by 6 bases and J by 0 bases, with 6 bases left in between. The germline CDR1 and CDR2 sequences are ENHRY and SYGVKD. The CDR3 contains 13 residues.

The chain is built from TRBV10-3 and TRBJ1-3; D possibly corresponds to TRBD1 (6 bases). The source was CD4+ T cells from PBMCs cultured with HCoV-OC43 spike peptides, collected before COVID-19 vaccination. As for subset: HCoV-OC43 spike overlapping peptide pool stimulation. The source of this sequence is a human donor who received a COVID-19 vaccine. The CDR3 region has the DNA TGTGCCATCAGGGACAGCTCTGGAAACACCATATATTTT. Translation gives CAIRDSSGNTIYF.